The TCR beta chain described here comes from a study of blood T cell repertoires in COVID-19. Whole-study context: The samples span acute and convalescent COVID-19 from the United States, Italy and Spain. In each case, the material was cDNA or gDNA derived from T cells, B-cell-depleted T cells, or PBMCs.

Original handling: Nucleated cell number was recorded as an estimate derived from reference gene primer amplification. Clones were read by immunoSEQ multiplex PCR, and TCRdb kept only the in-frame ones, dropping some. V, J and clone size are taken as reported in that table, and D and trimming were inferred from the DNA itself. Of fewer than 120,000 clones in the sample, nearly 80% were seen once. In germline, CDR1 is DFQATT, CDR2 SNEGSKA (reference sequence). The CDR3 length is 11 residues. V was pared by 3 bases and J by 4 bases, with 6 bases between. This TCR came from an elderly woman with active or convalescent COVID-19. The chain has TRBV20-1 and TRBJ1-2; no clear D. Sample: peripheral blood. CDR3 sequence reads: CSASQFYGYTF. Written as DNA, the CDR3 is TGCAGTGCTAGCCAATTCTATGGCTACACCTTC.